This T cell receptor beta chain is drawn from a study of T-cell reconstitution after alpha-beta-depleted transplantation in children. Many counts were recorded for this clonotype. Unique molecular identifiers featured in how the TCRbeta library was prepared. TCRdb redid the calling of the PCR reads with MiXCR, one entry per CDR3 protein. The sample includes more than 60,000 distinct CDR3 sequences, about 6.7% seen only once; the top ten take around 2.5%. The CDR3 has 14 residues. The ends lost 4 bases at V and 4 bases at J; junction bases unmatched: 2. Germline CDR1 is SEHNR and CDR2 is FQNEAQ (reference sequence).

This specimen consisted of PBMCs from the stem cell graft donor, obtained from the stem cell graft. This clonotype originated in a human donor who donated a stem cell graft to a child with acute lymphoblastic leukemia. The chain links TRBV7-9 to TRBJ2-3; 10 bases match TRBD1. CDR3 DNA sequence: TGTGCCAGCAGCTCGGACAGGGGGGCAGATACGCAGTATTTT. This translates into CASSSDRGADTQYF.